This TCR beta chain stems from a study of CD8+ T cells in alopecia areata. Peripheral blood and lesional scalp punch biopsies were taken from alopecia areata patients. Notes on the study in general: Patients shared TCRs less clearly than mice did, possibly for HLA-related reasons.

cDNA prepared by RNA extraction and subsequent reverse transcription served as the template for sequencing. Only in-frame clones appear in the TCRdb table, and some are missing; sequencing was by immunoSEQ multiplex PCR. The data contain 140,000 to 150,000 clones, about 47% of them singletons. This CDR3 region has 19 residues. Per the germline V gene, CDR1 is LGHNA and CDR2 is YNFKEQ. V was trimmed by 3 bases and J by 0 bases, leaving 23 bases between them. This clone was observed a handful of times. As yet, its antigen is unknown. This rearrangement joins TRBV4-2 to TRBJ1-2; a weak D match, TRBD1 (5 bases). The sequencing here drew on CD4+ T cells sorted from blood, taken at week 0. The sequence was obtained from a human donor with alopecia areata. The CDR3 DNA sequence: TGTGCCAGCAGCCAGGAGACCCTGCTGGGCAGGGTTACTAACTATGGCTACACCTTC. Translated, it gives CASSQETLLGRVTNYGYTF.